A selection of T cell receptor beta chains follows, all from one sample in a study of HIV-infected patients and healthy controls. TCRdb re-called the 5' RACE reads with MiXCR, one entry per CDR3 protein. This table has roughly 9,800 distinct CDR3 sequences, over 5% appearing once. Source: blood, taken during antiretroviral therapy. These receptors came from an adult with HIV infection. The donor label of this sample is uncertain. The CDR3 runs from the conserved cysteine through the conserved F or W. The order of the fields is V gene, D gene, clone size, J gene, CDR3 DNA, CDR3 protein. A D gene is named only where the DNA matches it firmly. Size values are once, few and many counts, or a class for expanded clones, and some rows have none.

>TRBV11-1|TRBD2|many|TRBJ2-5
TGTGCCAGCAGCGGACTTAGCGGGGGGGGCCGAGAGACCCAGTACTTC
CASSGLSGGGRETQYF
>TRBV11-2|-|-|TRBJ2-1
TGTGCCAGCAGCAGCATAGCTAGCTTATTCAACAATGAGCAGTTCTTC
CASSSIASLFNNEQFF
>TRBV30|-|many|TRBJ2-7
TGTGCCTGGAGTGCACGCGGCTACGAGCAGTACTTC
CAWSARGYEQYF
>TRBV7-2|-|-|TRBJ1-1
TGTGCCAGCAGCTTTCGCCGGAACACTGAAGCTTTCTTT
CASSFRRNTEAFF
>TRBV4-2|TRBD2|many|TRBJ2-3
TGTGCCAGCAGCCAAGAGGGACTAGCGGGGACGGGCACAGATACGCAGTATTTT
CASSQEGLAGTGTDTQYF
>TRBV5-4|-|many|TRBJ1-1
TGTGCCAGCAGTCGGCGGGAGTACACTGAAGCTTTCTTT
CASSRREYTEAFF
>TRBV6-5|-|many|TRBJ1-2
TGTGCCAGCAGGCAGAACCTCGGGGCAAACTATGGCTACACCTTC
CASRQNLGANYGYTF
>TRBV11-3|-|many|TRBJ2-3
TGTGCCAGCAGCCTAATGGGGGGCCCTACAGATACGCAGTATTTT
CASSLMGGPTDTQYF
>TRBV6-1|-|many|TRBJ1-1
TGTGCCAGCAGTACGTCCCCCTGGGGGGCAAACACTGAAGCTTTCTTT
CASSTSPWGANTEAFF
>TRBV14|-|-|TRBJ1-1
TGTGCCAGCAGCCACAAACCCAGTGGCGCGAACACTGAAGCTTTCTTT
CASSHKPSGANTEAFF
>TRBV4-3|TRBD2|many|TRBJ2-3
TGCGCCAGCAGCCAACTCCATTCTAGCGGGGCTGGAGATACGCAGTATTTT
CASSQLHSSGAGDTQYF
>TRBV3-1|-|few|TRBJ2-5
TGTGCCAGCAGTGGACGATCCCAAGAGACCCAGTACTTC
CASSGRSQETQYF
>TRBV18|-|many|TRBJ1-1
TGTGCCAGCTCACCAGCGCGGTTGAACACTGAAGCTTTCTTT
CASSPARLNTEAFF
>TRBV20-1|TRBD2|many|TRBJ2-5
TGCAGTGCTAGGTCTCTAGCGGGAGCCGGGTACCAAGAGACCCAGTACTTC
CSARSLAGAGYQETQYF
>TRBV5-4|-|many|TRBJ1-2
TGTGCCAGCAGCTTGGCGTTCGAGGTTGGCTACACCTTC
CASSLAFEVGYTF
>TRBV3-1|-|medium-sized|TRBJ1-1
TGTGCCAGCAGCCAAGATCAAACCGGGGGGATGAACACTGAAGCTTTCTTT
CASSQDQTGGMNTEAFF
>TRBV7-2|TRBD1|many|TRBJ2-7
TGTGCCAGCAGTCCGACGGGACAGCTTACCTACGAGCAGTACTTC
CASSPTGQLTYEQYF
>TRBV6-2/TRBV6-3|-|medium-sized|TRBJ2-7
TGTGCCAGCAGTTATAACACTCGTGTGGGAACACTCTCCTACGAGCAGTACTTC
CASSYNTRVGTLSYEQYF
>TRBV9|-|many|TRBJ1-4
TGTGCCAGCAGCGGACAGAGCTCAACTAATGAAAAACTGTTTTTT
CASSGQSSTNEKLFF
>TRBV12-3/TRBV12-4|-|many|TRBJ1-4
TGTGCCAGCAGTTTCCACGGGGATGAAAAACTGTTTTTT
CASSFHGDEKLFF
>TRBV29-1|-|few|TRBJ1-1
TGCAGCGTTGAAGCAGGGTCAAACACTGAAGCTTTCTTT
CSVEAGSNTEAFF
>TRBV6-2/TRBV6-3|TRBD1|medium-sized|TRBJ1-1
TGTGCCAGCATCACCACAGGGGAGGAGGCTTTCTTT
CASITTGEEAFF
>TRBV10-3|-|medium-sized|TRBJ2-4
TGTGCCATCAGTGAGGAGGGTGCCAAAAACATTCAGTACTTC
CAISEEGAKNIQYF
>TRBV5-1|-|many|TRBJ2-1
TGCGCCAGCAGCTTGGGGGCCGGGGGCCGAAATGAGCAGTTCTTC
CASSLGAGGRNEQFF
>TRBV24-1|TRBD2|many|TRBJ2-7
TGTGCCACCGCTTCCCCGGGGGGCGAGCAGTACTTC
CATASPGGEQYF
>TRBV3-1|-|many|TRBJ2-6
TGTGCCAGCAGCCACCTTGGACAGGGAGGGCCTGGGGCCAACGTCCTGACTTTC
CASSHLGQGGPGANVLTF
>TRBV18|-|many|TRBJ1-1
TGTGCCAGCTCCGACGGTATGAACACTGAAGCTTTCTTT
CASSDGMNTEAFF
>TRBV7-2|TRBD2|many|TRBJ2-3
TGTGCCAGCACCCATCCCCCGGGGGGGGCTCCCACAGATACGCAGTATTTT
CASTHPPGGAPTDTQYF
>TRBV19|TRBD1|many|TRBJ2-7
TGTGCCAGTAGTACCGGGACAGTAGCCTACGAGCAGTACTTC
CASSTGTVAYEQYF
>TRBV19|TRBD2|-|TRBJ2-1
TGTGCCAGTAGTCCCCGCACCTCTAAGCTAGCGGGAATCAGTAATGAGCAGTTCTTC
CASSPRTSKLAGISNEQFF
>TRBV11-3|TRBD1|many|TRBJ2-1
TGTGCCAGCAGCCTGGGACAGGACAATGAGCAGTTCTTC
CASSLGQDNEQFF
>TRBV7-2|-|many|TRBJ2-1
TGTGCCAGCAGCTTAGCCCCCTGGCTTGAGCAGTTCTTC
CASSLAPWLEQFF
>TRBV2|-|medium-sized|TRBJ1-1
TGTGCCAGCCGAGCAGCGGCGGGGATGAACACTGAAGCTTTCTTT
CASRAAAGMNTEAFF
>TRBV5-6|-|many|TRBJ1-5
TGTGCCAGCAGCTCGAGTAGTAGCAATCAGCCCCAGCATTTT
CASSSSSSNQPQHF
>TRBV5-1|TRBD2|many|TRBJ2-5
TGCGCCAGCAGCTGGACTAGTCAAGAGACCCAGTACTTC
CASSWTSQETQYF
>TRBV19|-|-|TRBJ2-3
TGTGCCAGTAGTATAGCTGAGACAGCAATCACAGATACGCAGTATTTT
CASSIAETAITDTQYF